This T cell receptor beta chain was retrieved from a study of CXCR3-negative and CXCR3-positive naive CD8 T cells. This CDR3 is built from 17 residues. Germline V gives CDR1 MNHNY, CDR2 SVGAGI (reference sequence). The method, 5' RACE with UMI labels, was used to prepare the TRB cDNA libraries. With the 5' RACE reads reprocessed, TCRdb shows one record per CDR3 protein and no DNA. Its listing shows 50,000 to 75,000 distinct CDR3 sequences. The V gene is TRBV6-6, the J gene TRBJ2-1; no DNA is available, so the TRBD1 call from TCRdb remains unchecked. The TCR originated in a human donor in good health. Some clones in this sample may be carry-over from other donors' samples. Sequenced: naive CXCR3- CD8+ T cells from blood. As to subset: CD45RO-CCR7+CD27+CD95- naive CD8+ T cells lacking CXCR3 (TNR3-). The chain's CDR3 is CASSSNPQGNFDNEQFF.